The 8 T cell receptor beta chains reported below all come from one sample, sequenced in a study of beta chain features in type 1 diabetes. General observations from the study: Among patients with Type 1 diabetes, TCRB CDR3s were moderately but significantly shorter in every one of the four CD4+ subsets.

No antigen has been identified for these receptors. What was sequenced were expressed TCRB transcripts, since all of the isolated RNA had been reverse transcribed. The protocol was immunoSEQ multiplex PCR, while the TCRdb copy is restricted to in-frame clones and leaves out a portion. The table shows approximately 280,000 clones, with over 14% occurring only once. The source material was naive CD4+ T cells from blood. These receptors were taken from a man between 18 and 35 years old with type 1 diabetes.

This clone has a handful of counts. The chain couples TRBV7-2 to TRBJ2-1, with a tentative D call TRBD2 (6 bases). From germline, CDR1 is SGHTA and CDR2 FQGNSA. The CDR3 length is 15 residues. V dropped 3 bases and J dropped 4 bases, with 13 bases sitting between them. The CDR3 DNA reads TGTGCCAGCAGCTTTCAAACTAGCCGATACAATGAGCAGTTCTTC. Protein product: CASSFQTSRYNEQFF.

This clone was observed a few times. The chain combines TRBV9 with TRBJ1-2; weak D call: TRBD1 (5 bases). CDR3 length: 16 residues. The germline V and J ends were trimmed by 4 bases and 7 bases, with 23 bases remaining between them. In germline, CDR1 is SGDLS, CDR2 YYNGEE. CDR3 DNA sequence: TGTGCCAGCAGCTCACCAGACAGTTGGTCGCGGAGTGGCTACACCTTC. The encoded protein is CASSSPDSWSRSGYTF.

This clone was counted between two and nine times. The CDR3 spells CASSPPGTSGYNEQFF. CDR3 coding DNA: TGCGCCAGCAGCCCGCCCGGGACTAGCGGCTACAATGAGCAGTTCTTC. V usage is TRBV5-1 and J usage is TRBJ2-1; 11 bases line up with TRBD2. Germline CDR1 and CDR2: SGHRS and YFSETQ. Trimming at V came to 4 bases and at J to 3 bases, leaving 6 bases not matched to a gene. The CDR3 is 16 residues long.

The chain uses TRBV13 and TRBJ2-7, with D possibly matching TRBD2 (6 bases). V was shortened by 5 bases and J by 3 bases, with 14 bases between the two germline ends. CDR1 and CDR2 from the germline V gene are PRHDT and FYEKMQ (reference sequence). The CDR3 covers 14 residues. CDR3 sequence reads: CASSGRDSSYEQYF. The CDR3, as DNA: TGTGCCAGCAGCGGGCGGGACTCCAGCTACGAGCAGTACTTC.

The rearrangement uses TRBV11-2 and TRBJ2-7; D ambiguous. CDR1 is SGHAT and CDR2 is FQNNGV in the germline V gene. The CDR3 spans 12 residues. V lost 7 bases, J lost 3 bases, and 10 bases lay in between. The CDR3 loop is CASKTTYYEQYF. The CDR3 coding sequence is TGTGCCAGCAAGACAACTTACTACGAGCAGTACTTC. Full variable domain (remainder filled in from reference TRBV11-2 and TRBJ2-7): EAGVAQSPRYKIIEKRQSVAFWCNPISGHATLYWYQQILGQGPKLLIQFQNNGVVDDSQLPKDRFSAERLKGVDSTLKIQPAKLEDSAVYLCASKTTYYEQYFGPGTRLTVT.

This chain joins TRBV5-1 and TRBJ2-5, with 9 nucleotides matching TRBD2. The ends lost 7 bases at V and 5 bases at J; junction bases unmatched: 6. Germline V gene lookup returns CDR1 SGHRS and CDR2 YFSETQ. The CDR3 spans 13 residues. CDR3 sequence: CASLSGSGETQYF. The DNA for the CDR3 is TGCGCCAGCCTTAGCGGGAGCGGCGAGACCCAGTACTTC.

The CDR3 DNA reads TGTGCCAGCAGCCAGGGACTAGCGGGAGGATCTACGTTCTTC. It is translated as CASSQGLAGGSTFF. The V call is TRBV14, the J call TRBJ2-1, with 15 bases lining up with TRBD2. The trim removed 3 bases at V and 15 bases at J, leaving 6 bases unmatched. Germline CDR1 is SGHDN and CDR2 is FVKESK. This CDR3 is 14 amino acids long.

This clone was counted between two and nine times. The CDR3 nucleotides are TGTGCCAGTACCCCTACGGGACTAGCGACTTCCTACGAGCAGTACTTC. Protein: CASTPTGLATSYEQYF. This chain joins TRBV19 and TRBJ2-7; 10 nucleotides match TRBD2. The ends lost 7 bases at V and 1 base at J; junction bases unmatched: 10. This CDR3 contains 16 residues. Germline V CDR1 and CDR2: LNHDA, SQIVND (reference sequence).